These 15 T cell receptor beta chains were sequenced from one sample in a study of blood T cell repertoires in COVID-19. Measured with immunoSEQ multiplex PCR; TCRdb has only the in-frame clones, and not every one. The sample lists around 170,000 clones; 80% to 85% were seen once. The specimen was peripheral blood. These receptors all stem from a woman aged 40 to 55 with acute or convalescent COVID-19.

This chain connects TRBV19 to TRBJ1-4; 7 bases align to TRBD1. Germline CDR1 LNHDA, CDR2 SQIVND (reference sequence). J was trimmed by 6 bases and V by 3 bases; bases with no gene match: 7. The length of the CDR3 is 15 residues. CDR3 nucleotide sequence: TGTGCCAGTAGTATCAGGGGGAGAGGGGATGAAAAACTGTTTTTT. Protein: CASSIRGRGDEKLFF.

The genes are TRBV18 and TRBJ2-7, with D possibly being TRBD1 (6 bases). The CDR3 is made up of 14 amino acids. V lost 5 bases and J lost 1, with 12 bases in between. Looked up from germline, CDR1 is KGHSH and CDR2 is LQKENI. The CDR3 DNA is TGTGCCAGCTCATCCCCGACAGGTTCCTACGAGCAGTACTTC. Encoded protein: CASSSPTGSYEQYF.

The rearrangement links TRBV19 to TRBJ1-5; D uncertain. Deletions cut 5 bases from V and 6 bases from J, with 11 bases between. The CDR3 extends over 13 amino acids. CDR1 is LNHDA, CDR2 SQIVND, per germline (reference sequence). CDR3 loop: CASSEGYTQPQHF. CDR3 sequence (DNA): TGTGCCAGTAGTGAGGGTTACACTCAGCCCCAGCATTTT.

V is TRBV5-1 and J is TRBJ1-1; D is possibly TRBD1 (5 bases). V was clipped by 1 base and J by 5 bases, with 12 bases between them. Germline V gives CDR1 SGHRS, CDR2 YFSETQ. There are 14 residues in the CDR3. CDR3: CASSLMEGRTEAFF. The DNA for the CDR3 is TGCGCCAGCAGCTTGATGGAGGGGAGGACTGAAGCTTTCTTT. The full variable domain, rest sourced from reference TRBV5-1 and TRBJ1-1, is KAGVTQTPRYLIKTRGQQVTLSCSPISGHRSVSWYQQTPGQGLQFLFEYFSETQRNKGNFPGRFSGRQFSNSRSEMNVSTLELGDSALYLCASSLMEGRTEAFFGQGTRLTVV.

The CDR3 DNA reads TGTGCCAGCAGCGCCAGGGATAATTATAATTCACCCCTCCACTTT. It codes for CASSARDNYNSPLHF. V usage is TRBV7-8 and J usage is TRBJ1-6; a weak D match, TRBD1 (5 bases). This CDR3 region has 15 residues. Germline CDR1 SGHVS, CDR2 FQNEAQ. V lost 5 bases to trimming and J lost 4 bases, with 12 bases between them.

The chain has TRBV29-1 and TRBJ2-3, with D uncertain. The CDR3 length is 15 residues. Trimming left V 5 bases short and J 6 bases short, with 21 bases between. Germline CDR1 is SQVTM and CDR2 is ANQGSEA. CDR3 DNA: TGCAGCGTTTCTTCGTCCAGATCCTCATCGGATACGCAGTATTTT. Protein sequence: CSVSSSRSSSDTQYF.

This clone came up once. The chain joins TRBV29-1 to TRBJ1-1, with D maybe TRBD1 (5 bases). The V and J ends lost 7 bases and 0 bases respectively, with 18 bases between them. The CDR3 length is 15 residues. Germline assignment: CDR1 SQVTM and CDR2 ANQGSEA. CDR3 residues: CSGAPGWGMNTEAFF. The CDR3 DNA follows: TGCAGCGGTGCTCCAGGGTGGGGAATGAACACTGAAGCTTTCTTT.

The chain combines TRBV3-1 (or the pseudogene TRBV3-2) with TRBJ1-3; the D is unclear. The germline gives CDR1 LGHDT, CDR2 YNNKEL (reference sequence). CDR3 length equals 14 residues. V lost 2 bases and J lost 0, with 5 bases in between. This CDR3 is CASSQPDSGNTIYF. The CDR3 nucleotides are TGTGCCAGCAGCCAACCAGACTCTGGAAACACCATATATTTT.

The gene calls are TRBV19 and TRBJ1-5, with D unresolved. CDR3 length: 13 amino acids. Germline V gene lookup returns CDR1 LNHDA and CDR2 SQIVND (reference sequence). V lost 9 bases and J lost 2, with 11 bases in between. The CDR3 spells CASRDSGNQPQHF. CDR3 DNA sequence: TGTGCCAGCCGGGATTCCGGCAATCAGCCCCAGCATTTT.

The chain has TRBV28 and TRBJ2-7; 8 nucleotides agree with TRBD2. This CDR3 has 16 amino acids. The germline V gene encodes CDR1 MDHEN and CDR2 SYDVKM. V shed 3 bases and J 2 bases; nucleotides not matched to a gene: 9. Here the CDR3 reads CASSFLLAGLTYEQYF. The CDR3 DNA reads as TGTGCCAGCAGTTTCTTATTAGCGGGACTTACCTACGAGCAGTACTTC.

The chain joins TRBV4-1 to TRBJ2-1; 14 bases are a match to TRBD2. The J segment lost 10 bases and the V segment lost 3 bases, leaving 8 bases of the junction unmatched. Germline V gene data show CDR1 as MGHRA and CDR2 as YSYEKL. The CDR3 sequence is 16 residues long. This chain's CDR3 is CASSHRLAGGPKEQFF. For the CDR3, the DNA is TGCGCCAGCAGCCACCGACTAGCGGGAGGGCCGAAGGAGCAGTTCTTC.

V is TRBV2 and J is TRBJ1-6, with a weak D call TRBD1 (5 bases). The CDR3 has 13 amino acids. Trimming removed 10 bases at V and 10 bases at J, with 17 bases between. Germline V CDR1 and CDR2: SNHLY, FYNNEI. The CDR3 spells CATMTVSGSPLHF. The CDR3 coding sequence is TGTGCCACAATGACAGTCTCTGGATCACCCCTCCACTTT. The variable domain in full, with the rest retrieved from reference TRBV2 and TRBJ1-6, is EPEVTQTPSHQVTQMGQEVILRCVPISNHLYFYWYRQILGQKVEFLVSFYNNEISEKSEIFDDQFSVERPDGSNFTLKIRSTKLEDSAMYFCATMTVSGSPLHFGNGTRLTVT.

V is TRBV7-8 and J is TRBJ2-7, with 12 bases fitting TRBD2. Germline V lookup: CDR1 SGHVS, CDR2 FQNEAQ. The CDR3 is 18 residues long. V shed 0 bases, J shed 7 bases, and the junction held 13 bases outside the gene matches. Written as DNA, the CDR3 is TGTGCCAGCAGCTTAGCTAGGAGACTAGCGGGAGACCGGAGGGAGCAGTACTTC. This encodes CASSLARRLAGDRREQYF.

J is TRBJ2-7 and V is TRBV27; 14 bases match TRBD2. With V trimmed by 5 bases and J by 0 bases, 6 bases remained unmatched. Germline V lookup: CDR1 MNHEY, CDR2 SMNVEV (reference sequence). This CDR3 is 17 amino acids long. The CDR3 reads CASSPRLAGGPSYEQYF. Written as DNA, the CDR3 is TGTGCCAGCAGTCCTAGACTAGCGGGAGGGCCCTCCTACGAGCAGTACTTC.

The rearrangement links TRBV7-2 to TRBJ1-6; 8 nucleotides match TRBD1. J gave up 8 bases and V 5 bases, and 8 bases lay outside the gene matches. CDR1 and CDR2 from the germline V gene are SGHTA and FQGNSA. The CDR3 contains 15 residues. CDR3 in DNA: TGTGCCAGCAGCACCGGACAGGGTGGGTATTCACCCCTCCACTTT. Translated, it gives CASSTGQGGYSPLHF.